Presented here are 4 T cell receptor beta chains from one specimen sequenced in a study of T cells in tuberculosis (dated by TCRdb to 2017 to 2018). Receptor libraries were prepared by the immunoSEQ multiplex PCR assay. In TCRdb, the immuneACCESS table is reduced to in-frame sequences with V and J assigned. These tables do not hold every clone; where another copy was compared, an unresolved V gene accounts for under half, and the others remain unexplained. The sample yields about 38,000 clones; roughly 94% were counted once. Of the sample, about 4.5% is held by the ten largest clones. The time point label here, explained by the study, means: new active TB diagnosis, blood taken before or within 7 days of starting treatment. The material was PBMCs, obtained at tuberculosis diagnosis. The receptors derive from an adult with tuberculosis.

The chain recombines TRBV27 with TRBJ1-2; 10 nucleotides agree with TRBD1. This CDR3 comprises 15 residues. From germline, CDR1 is MNHEY and CDR2 SMNVEV (reference sequence). The J segment lost 5 bases and the V segment lost 3 bases, leaving 6 bases of the junction unmatched. In nucleotides, the CDR3 is TGTGCCAGCAGTTTTTCTCCGGGACAGGGGTATGGCTACACCTTC. Its protein product is CASSFSPGQGYGYTF.

The CDR3 spells CASSPYPGGPYEQYF. Written as DNA, the CDR3 is TGCGCCAGCAGCCCCTACCCCGGCGGGCCCTACGAGCAGTACTTC. The V call is TRBV5-1, the J call TRBJ2-7; D is perhaps TRBD2 (5 bases). V lost 4 bases, J lost 2 bases, and 16 bases lay in between. This CDR3 spans 15 amino acids. Germline CDR1 is SGHRS and CDR2 is YFSETQ.

This chain uses TRBV11-3 with TRBJ1-1; 7 positions agree with TRBD1. V was pared by 0 bases and J by 6 bases, with 7 bases of the junction left unmatched. This CDR3 contains 15 residues. Germline-derived CDR1 and CDR2 are SGHNT and YENEEA. The CDR3: CASSLEQGVLSEAFF. The CDR3, as DNA: TGTGCCAGCAGCTTAGAGCAGGGGGTATTGTCTGAAGCTTTCTTT.

The CDR3 protein is CASSWMGQVDGYTF. In DNA, the CDR3 is TGTGCCAGCAGTTGGATGGGGCAGGTCGATGGCTACACCTTC. V gene TRBV28 combines with J gene TRBJ1-2; maybe TRBD1 (5 bases). V was shortened by 4 bases and J by 6 bases, with 15 bases between the two germline ends. CDR1 and CDR2 from the germline V gene are MDHEN and SYDVKM. The CDR3 has 14 amino acids.